Presented here are 20 T cell receptor beta chains from one specimen sequenced in a study of blood T cell repertoires in COVID-19. Repertoires were generated with immunoSEQ multiplex PCR, while TCRdb's copy carries only in-frame clones and drops some. In the table there are approximately 200,000 clones, around 85% of which are singletons. The sequenced sample consisted of PBMCs or T cells enriched from blood (not recorded which). Receptors originate from a man in his forties who had recovered from COVID-19.

This chain uses TRBV1 with TRBJ2-7; no DNA check was done on the table's D call, TRBD2. TRBV1 is flagged as a pseudogene. There are 18 residues in the CDR3. The CDR3 here is CTSSQGLAGGPRPYEQYF. The CDR3 coding sequence is TGCACCAGCAGCCAAGGTCTAGCGGGAGGGCCCCGTCCCTACGAGCAGTACTTC.

The chain combines TRBV4-1 with TRBJ1-5; D is unresolved. This CDR3 has 13 residues. Germline V lookup: CDR1 MGHRA, CDR2 YSYEKL. V lost 4 bases and J lost 4, with 8 bases in between. The CDR3 loop reads CASSLPGNQPQHF. Here the CDR3 DNA reads TGCGCCAGCAGCCTCCCAGGAAATCAGCCCCAGCATTTT.

This clone was recorded a few times. This chain links TRBV21-1 with TRBJ2-3; the table's TRBD2 call for D was not verified on the DNA. TRBV21-1 is listed as a pseudogene. The CDR3 loop spans 17 amino acids. CDR3 bases: TGTGCCAGCAAACCGAAAACTGGGCGGGCTAACACAGATACGCAGTATTTT. Protein sequence: CASKPKTGRANTDTQYF.

The chain links TRBV6-5 to TRBJ2-2; tentatively, D is TRBD1 (6 bases). V was shortened by 5 bases and J by 3 bases, with 7 bases between the two germline ends. There are 13 residues in the CDR3. The germline V gene encodes CDR1 MNHEY and CDR2 SVGAGI. The CDR3 DNA follows: TGTGCCAGCAGTACAGGGCACACCGGGGAGCTGTTTTTT. Amino acids: CASSTGHTGELFF.

The rearrangement links TRBV6-5 to TRBJ2-6, with 7 bases fitting TRBD2. The CDR3 length is 15 residues. In germline, CDR1 is MNHEY, CDR2 SVGAGI. The trim removed 10 bases at V and 2 bases at J, leaving 8 bases unmatched. The CDR3 region is CATGEGVAGANVLTF. CDR3 nucleotide sequence: TGTGCCACGGGGGAGGGTGTCGCTGGGGCCAACGTCCTGACTTTC.

The chain uses TRBV19 and TRBJ1-4; tentatively, D is TRBD1 (5 bases). Per germline, CDR1 LNHDA and CDR2 SQIVND (reference sequence). The CDR3 spans 13 residues. With 7 bases removed from V and 0 bases from J, the gap between germline ends came to 6 bases. CDR3 DNA sequence: TGTGCCAGTACAGGGCCAACTAATGAAAAACTGTTTTTT. Its translation: CASTGPTNEKLFF.

The chain combines TRBV30 with TRBJ1-3, with TRBD1 as a possible D gene (6 bases). The CDR3 totals 16 residues. Germline V CDR1 and CDR2: GTSNPN, SVGIG (reference sequence). With 1 base removed from V and 0 bases from J, the gap between germline ends came to 13 bases. The CDR3 sequence: CAWSAEGVSSGNTIYF. In DNA form, the CDR3 reads TGTGCCTGGAGTGCCGAGGGGGTTAGCTCTGGAAACACCATATATTTT. The full variable domain, completed using reference TRBV30 and TRBJ1-3, is SQTIHQWPATLVQPVGSPLSLECTVEGTSNPNLYWYRQAAGRGLQLLFYSVGIGQISSEVPQNLSASRPQDRQFILSSKKLLLSDSGFYLCAWSAEGVSSGNTIYFGEGSWLTVV.

The gene calls are TRBV11-2 and TRBJ2-3; 11 bases align to TRBD2. V lost 1 base to trimming and J lost 5 bases; unmatched junction nucleotides: 8. From germline, CDR1 is SGHAT and CDR2 FQNNGV. CDR3 size: 17 residues. The CDR3 bases are TGTGCCAGCAGCTTAGTAGGTCTAGCGGGAGGTGGAGATACGCAGTATTTT. It codes for CASSLVGLAGGGDTQYF.

The chain employs TRBV3-1 (or the pseudogene TRBV3-2) and TRBJ1-4; 9 bases are shared with TRBD1. The CDR3 runs 13 residues. V shed 1 base and J 13 bases; nucleotides not matched to a gene: 4. Germline loops: CDR1 LGHDT, CDR2 YNNKEL (reference sequence). The CDR3 here is CASSQGWGQGLFF. CDR3 sequence (DNA): TGTGCCAGCAGCCAAGGGTGGGGACAGGGACTGTTTTTT.

The chain combines TRBV6-7 with TRBJ1-4, with 8 bases fitting TRBD1. TRBV6-7 counts as an open reading frame of uncertain function. CDR3 length equals 20 residues. The junction had 16 bases not matched to a gene; V was cut back by 4 bases and J by 0 bases. CDR3 region: CASSLKPGQEELATNEKLFF. The CDR3 bases are TGTGCCAGCAGTTTGAAACCGGGACAGGAAGAACTGGCAACTAATGAAAAACTGTTTTTT.

In this sample, this clone turned up many times. The chain couples TRBV19 to TRBJ1-6; D call uncertain. The germline gives CDR1 LNHDA, CDR2 SQIVND (reference sequence). The CDR3 sequence is 15 residues long. Deletions cut 0 bases from V and 7 bases from J, with 10 bases between. CDR3 protein: CASSIDRLLNSPLHF. As DNA, the CDR3 is TGTGCCAGTAGTATAGATCGACTCTTAAATTCACCCCTCCACTTT.

The chain joins TRBV19 to TRBJ1-5, with D maybe TRBD1 (6 bases). Germline values: CDR1 LNHDA, CDR2 SQIVND (reference sequence). The CDR3 is 13 amino acids. V lost 9 bases to trimming and J lost 11 bases, with 20 bases between them. CDR3 DNA: TGTGCCAGCGGTGGGGGGGGCGCAGATACCCAGCATTTT. Translated: CASGGGGADTQHF.

CDR3 in DNA: TGTGCCAGCAGCCCCTATCTAGCGGGAGTTCAGAATGAGCAGTTCTTC. Protein: CASSPYLAGVQNEQFF. The rearrangement joins TRBV11-2 to TRBJ2-1; TRBD2 matches at 10 bases. This CDR3 has 16 residues. Germline CDR1 is SGHAT and CDR2 is FQNNGV. V was clipped by 5 bases and J by 7 bases; unmatched bases: 11.

The chain carries TRBV11-3 and TRBJ1-1; no definite D call. Germline CDR1 is SGHNT and CDR2 is YENEEA. V was trimmed by 4 bases and J by 1 base, leaving 16 bases between them. The CDR3 length is 16 residues. Here the CDR3 reads CASSSYPDRENTEAFF. DNA of the CDR3: TGTGCCAGCAGCTCTTACCCCGATCGGGAGAACACTGAAGCTTTCTTT.

This sequence joins TRBV19 and TRBJ2-7; D is perhaps TRBD1 (6 bases). This CDR3 region has 15 residues. Between the trimmed V and J ends, which lost 6 bases and 1 base, there was a span of 16 bases. Germline CDR1 and CDR2: LNHDA and SQIVND (reference sequence). The CDR3 here is CASRNRDTLSYEQYF. The CDR3 DNA sequence: TGTGCCAGTAGAAACCGGGACACTCTGTCCTACGAGCAGTACTTC.

This clone was recorded once. The V and J genes are TRBV3-1 (or the pseudogene TRBV3-2) and TRBJ2-7; TRBD2 is a possible D gene (6 bases). CDR1 is LGHDT, CDR2 YNNKEL, per germline (reference sequence). The CDR3 is 14 residues long. V dropped 4 bases and J dropped 9 bases, with 19 bases sitting between them. The CDR3 loop reads CASSLRGRDRGQYF. The CDR3 region has the DNA TGTGCCAGCAGCCTCCGAGGGCGGGATAGGGGGCAGTACTTC.

The CDR3 sequence: CAEAPLQGINQPQHF. Written as DNA, the CDR3 is TGTGCGGAAGCCCCCCTACAGGGCATCAATCAGCCCCAGCATTTT. The rearrangement uses TRBV9 and TRBJ1-5, with D possibly TRBD1 on 6 matching bases. The CDR3 loop spans 15 amino acids. Looked up from germline, CDR1 is SGDLS and CDR2 is YYNGEE.

On this clone: This sample also contains other DNA sequences that code for the same CDR3. This chain connects TRBV28 to TRBJ1-1; D not resolved. Trimming removed 4 bases at V and 5 bases at J, with 8 bases between. The CDR3 length is 12 residues. CDR1 is MDHEN and CDR2 is SYDVKM in the germline V gene. The CDR3 sequence: CASSSGRTEAFF. CDR3 coding DNA: TGTGCCAGCAGTTCAGGAAGGACTGAAGCTTTCTTT.

This clone appeared once. The chain joins TRBV24-1 to TRBJ2-4; the D gene is possibly TRBD2 (6 bases). V was clipped by 9 bases and J by 2 bases, with 13 bases between them. Germline loops: CDR1 KGHDR, CDR2 SFDVKD. The CDR3 extends over 14 amino acids. CDR3 DNA: TGTGCCACCCTCCAATGGGACTCCAAAAACATTCAGTACTTC. It codes for CATLQWDSKNIQYF.

The chain uses TRBV19 and TRBJ1-1; the D is unclear. Trimming took 8 bases from V and 0 from J, leaving 7 bases between them. The CDR3 runs to 12 residues. Germline CDR1 LNHDA, CDR2 SQIVND (reference sequence). The CDR3 region is CASQDMNTEAFF. The DNA for the CDR3 is TGTGCCAGTCAAGACATGAACACTGAAGCTTTCTTT.